Below, 32 T cell receptor beta chains from the same sample are listed, as sequenced in a study of shared clonotypes between healthy human individuals. TCRdb keeps only in-frame clones here, not all; method: immunoSEQ multiplex PCR. The sample contains about 770,000 clones, just under 75% of which appear only once. Source material: memory CD4+ T cells sorted from blood. Subset reported: CD45RA-negative fraction. The source of these receptors is a woman aged 25 to 39 in good health.

The CDR3 loop reads CASSLQEKYEQYF. The CDR3 DNA reads as TGTGCCAGCTCTCTTCAAGAAAAATACGAGCAGTACTTC. The chain employs TRBV18 and TRBJ2-7; D ambiguous. The CDR3 consists of 13 residues. Germline V gene data show CDR1 as KGHSH and CDR2 as LQKENI. With 6 bases removed from V and 4 bases from J, the gap between germline ends came to 13 bases.

A word on this clone: The sample carries other DNA sequences with the same CDR3. The chain couples TRBV5-1 to TRBJ1-2; D not certain. CDR1 and CDR2 (germline): SGHRS, YFSETQ. This CDR3 has 13 amino acids. Trimming pared 0 bases from V and 2 bases from J, leaving 5 bases between. Here the CDR3 reads CASSLAQNYGYTF. In nucleotides, the CDR3 is TGCGCCAGCAGCTTGGCACAGAACTATGGCTACACCTTC.

The chain links TRBV19 to TRBJ2-2; 7 nucleotides agree with TRBD2. After removal of 9 bases from V and 0 bases from J, the junction contained 7 bases not matched to a gene. CDR1 is LNHDA and CDR2 is SQIVND in the germline V gene (reference sequence). This CDR3 region has 15 residues. CDR3 DNA: TGTGCCAGCCAGCGGGAATCCTCGAACACCGGGGAGCTGTTTTTT. It encodes CASQRESSNTGELFF.

The chain couples TRBV9 to TRBJ2-7; weak D call: TRBD1 (5 bases). Germline values: CDR1 SGDLS, CDR2 YYNGEE. The CDR3 length is 15 residues. V was clipped by 4 bases and J by 3 bases, with 17 bases between them. CDR3 coding DNA: TGTGCCAGCAGCACCGCCCCGACAGCCTACTACGAGCAGTACTTC. Translating it yields CASSTAPTAYYEQYF.

This clone has only one observation. The rearrangement links TRBV27 to TRBJ1-3, with a possible D match to TRBD1 (5 bases). Between the trimmed V and J ends, which lost 8 bases and 2 bases, there was a span of 13 bases. CDR1 is MNHEY, CDR2 SMNVEV, per germline (reference sequence). The CDR3 is 14 amino acids. In DNA, the CDR3 is TGTGCCAGCGGCCCAGGGACTGCTGGAAACACCATATATTTT. Translation: CASGPGTAGNTIYF.

This clone was seen more than once but under ten times. CDR3 region: CASSHTQQGVREKLFF. CDR3 nucleotide sequence: TGTGCCAGCAGCCACACTCAACAGGGGGTGCGAGAAAAACTGTTTTTT. The genes are TRBV4-2 and TRBJ1-4; 8 positions match TRBD1. From germline, CDR1 is LGHNA and CDR2 YNFKEQ. There are 16 residues in the CDR3. Trimming cost V 3 bases and J 8 bases; bases outside gene matches: 11.

This clone came up a few times. V is TRBV2 and J is TRBJ1-2; possible D gene TRBD1, 5 bases. The CDR3 loop spans 12 amino acids. Trimming took off 5 bases at V and 5 bases at J, with 9 bases between the two ends. Germline-derived CDR1 and CDR2 are SNHLY and FYNNEI. CDR3 protein: CASSNQGYGYTF. CDR3 nucleotide sequence: TGTGCCAGCAGTAACCAGGGTTATGGCTACACCTTC.

J is TRBJ1-2 and V is TRBV28, with 8 bases identical to TRBD1. With V trimmed by 6 bases and J by 4 bases, 4 bases remained unmatched. CDR1 and CDR2 from the germline V gene are MDHEN and SYDVKM. The CDR3 covers 13 residues. In nucleotides, the CDR3 is TGTGCCAGCAGGCGACAGGGGCGCTATGGCTACACCTTC. This codes for CASRRQGRYGYTF.

The CDR3 here is CASSSQGTLNTGELFF. The CDR3 bases are TGCGCCAGCAGCTCTCAAGGGACGTTGAACACCGGGGAGCTGTTTTTT. The chain has TRBV5-1 and TRBJ2-2; either TRBD1 or TRBD2 may supply D (5 bases each). Trimming took off 3 bases at V and 1 base at J, with 13 bases between the two ends. CDR1 and CDR2 (germline): SGHRS, YFSETQ. CDR3 length equals 16 residues. Full variable domain (missing parts from reference TRBV5-1 and TRBJ2-2): KAGVTQTPRYLIKTRGQQVTLSCSPISGHRSVSWYQQTPGQGLQFLFEYFSETQRNKGNFPGRFSGRQFSNSRSEMNVSTLELGDSALYLCASSSQGTLNTGELFFGEGSRLTVL.

The chain recombines TRBV28 with TRBJ2-2, with D perhaps TRBD1 or TRBD2 (5 bases each). Germline CDR1 MDHEN, CDR2 SYDVKM. The CDR3 has 15 amino acids. V was shortened by 7 bases and J by 4 bases, with 16 bases between the two germline ends. The CDR3 spells CASIPSSGRTGELFF. The CDR3 nucleotides are TGTGCCAGCATCCCGTCCTCGGGGCGCACCGGGGAGCTGTTTTTT.

This sequence joins TRBV27 and TRBJ2-7, with D perhaps being TRBD1 or TRBD2 (5 bases each). CDR3 length: 14 residues. The V gene lost 2 bases and the J gene lost 2 bases, with 10 bases spanning the gap. Germline V CDR1 and CDR2: MNHEY, SMNVEV (reference sequence). In DNA form, the CDR3 reads TGTGCCAGCAGTTTAAGGGACCACACCTACGAGCAGTACTTC. As protein: CASSLRDHTYEQYF.

This clone was recorded only once. The genes are TRBV7-9 and TRBJ1-5; D might be TRBD1 (6 bases). Germline V gene data show CDR1 as SEHNR and CDR2 as FQNEAQ (reference sequence). The CDR3 is 14 residues long. V was cut by 4 bases and J by 4 bases, with 11 bases left in between. The CDR3 DNA follows: TGTGCCAGCAGCTCGGGCCAGGGGAATCAGCCCCAGCATTTT. Amino acid sequence: CASSSGQGNQPQHF.

This chain joins TRBV7-8 and TRBJ2-5; 7 bases agree with TRBD2. V lost 0 bases and J lost 4; bases outside the gene matches: 5. The germline V gene encodes CDR1 SGHVS and CDR2 FQNEAQ. The CDR3 totals 15 residues. The CDR3 sequence is CASSLAGGVAETQYF. The CDR3 DNA reads TGTGCCAGCAGCTTAGCGGGAGGGGTAGCAGAGACCCAGTACTTC.

The chain employs TRBV27 and TRBJ2-5; TRBD2 agrees at 9 bases. This CDR3 comprises 14 residues. Germline V gene lookup returns CDR1 MNHEY and CDR2 SMNVEV (reference sequence). Germline trimming cut 6 bases from V and 2 bases from J; bases unmatched to any gene: 4. The CDR3 coding sequence is TGTGCCAGCAGGCTAGCGGGGAAGCAAGAGACCCAGTACTTC. It is translated as CASRLAGKQETQYF.

This sequence joins TRBV5-5 and TRBJ1-4, with a weak D call TRBD1 (6 bases). The germline CDR1 and CDR2 sequences are SGHKS and YYEKEE (reference sequence). Between the trimmed V and J ends, which lost 5 bases and 0 bases, there was a span of 14 bases. The CDR3 consists of 16 residues. The CDR3 here is CASRPGTPATNEKLFF. CDR3 DNA sequence: TGTGCCAGCAGACCAGGGACACCAGCAACTAATGAAAAACTGTTTTTT.

Note on this clone: A far larger clone is just one base off, so this is likely a read error. V and J are TRBV7-6 and TRBJ1-1; a possible D gene is TRBD1 (6 bases). The CDR3 sequence is 13 residues long. V gave up 5 bases and J gave up 1 base, with 8 bases separating them. Germline V CDR1 and CDR2: SGHVS, FNYEAQ. DNA for the CDR3: TGTGCCAGCAGCCGGGGACAGAACACTGAAGCTTTCTTT. This encodes CASSRGQNTEAFF.

The chain has TRBV2 and TRBJ2-3, with a tentative D call TRBD1 (5 bases). Germline CDR1 and CDR2: SNHLY and FYNNEI. The CDR3 sequence is 13 residues long. The V end was cut by 5 bases, the J end by 11 bases, with 17 bases between. CDR3: CASSPQKGYGQYF. The CDR3 coding sequence is TGTGCCAGCAGTCCCCAGAAGGGGTACGGGCAGTATTTT.

This chain uses TRBV7-2 with TRBJ2-5; D not resolved. The CDR3 is made up of 15 amino acids. Germline CDR1 reads SGHTA; CDR2 reads FQGNSA. V was cut by 5 bases and J by 0 bases, with 13 bases left in between. The CDR3 DNA follows: TGTGCCAGCAGCCTAACGATATCGAACCAAGAGACCCAGTACTTC. Translated: CASSLTISNQETQYF.

This clone was counted ten times or more. V is TRBV29-1 and J is TRBJ2-3, with 11 bases that match TRBD2. The CDR3 consists of 14 residues. Germline lookup yields CDR1 SQVTM and CDR2 ANQGSEA. The ends lost 5 bases at V and 2 bases at J; junction bases unmatched: 3. CDR3 in amino acids: CSVKLAGDTDTQYF. The CDR3 nucleotides read TGCAGCGTTAAACTAGCGGGAGACACAGATACGCAGTATTTT.

The gene calls are TRBV18 and TRBJ2-5; the D is unclear. Looked up from germline, CDR1 is KGHSH and CDR2 is LQKENI. CDR3 size: 13 residues. Deletions cut 6 bases from V and 2 bases from J, with 10 bases between. CDR3 sequence reads: CASSSPEQETQYF. In DNA form, the CDR3 reads TGTGCCAGCTCCTCCCCCGAGCAAGAGACCCAGTACTTC.

Only one count was recorded for this clone. The chain is built from TRBV18 and TRBJ1-1; the D gene is possibly TRBD1 (5 bases). The V and J ends lost 4 bases and 3 bases respectively, with 15 bases between them. The CDR3 loop spans 15 amino acids. Germline CDR1 reads KGHSH; CDR2 reads LQKENI. In nucleotides, the CDR3 is TGTGCCAGCTCACGGGTCGGGGCTCGGGACACTGAAGCTTTCTTT. Its protein is CASSRVGARDTEAFF. The entire variable domain, with the rest obtained from reference TRBV18 and TRBJ1-1, is as follows: NAGVMQNPRHLVRRRGQEARLRCSPMKGHSHVYWYRQLPEEGLKFMVYLQKENIIDESGMPKERFSAEFPKEGPSILRIQQVVRGDSAAYFCASSRVGARDTEAFFGQGTRLTVV.

J is TRBJ2-2 and V is TRBV29-1; no firm D call. The CDR3 extends over 14 amino acids. Looked up from germline, CDR1 is SQVTM and CDR2 is ANQGSEA. V lost 4 bases and J 7 bases, leaving 16 bases between the germline ends. The CDR3 sequence is CSVGVGSRGGELFF. In DNA form, the CDR3 reads TGCAGCGTTGGTGTGGGCAGTAGAGGCGGGGAGCTGTTTTTT.

The V call is TRBV5-5, the J call TRBJ2-7; D remains ambiguous. Germline CDR1 reads SGHKS; CDR2 reads YYEKEE (reference sequence). V lost 0 bases and J lost 5, with 12 bases in between. CDR3 length equals 14 residues. The DNA for the CDR3 is TGTGCCAGCAGCTTGGTACTGATGGGTAACGAGCAGTACTTC. It translates to CASSLVLMGNEQYF. The full variable domain, in which reference TRBV5-5 and TRBJ2-7 provide the parts outside the CDR3, is DAGVTQSPTHLIKTRGQQVTLRCSPISGHKSVSWYQQVLGQGPQFIFQYYEKEERGRGNFPDRFSARQFPNYSSELNVNALLLGDSALYLCASSLVLMGNEQYFGPGTRLTVT.

The chain couples TRBV19 to TRBJ1-5; D unclear. CDR1 and CDR2 from the germline V gene are LNHDA and SQIVND (reference sequence). The CDR3 length is 14 residues. The germline V and J ends were trimmed by 5 bases and 2 bases, with 10 bases remaining between them. The CDR3 loop is CASSPRGGNQPQHF. The DNA of the CDR3 is TGTGCCAGTAGTCCCCGGGGTGGCAATCAGCCCCAGCATTTT.

V usage is TRBV10-3 and J usage is TRBJ2-1; D may be TRBD1 (6 bases). The CDR3 contains 13 residues. V lost 3 bases and J lost 8, with 11 bases in between. Germline V lookup: CDR1 ENHRY, CDR2 SYGVKD. CDR3 coding DNA: TGTGCCATCAGTGACAGGGGAATCGATGAGCAGTTCTTC. Protein: CAISDRGIDEQFF.

The chain is built from TRBV28 and TRBJ1-1; no firm D call. V lost 4 bases, J lost 6 bases, and 15 bases lay in between. Germline CDR1 and CDR2: MDHEN and SYDVKM. The CDR3 extends over 14 amino acids. CDR3 protein: CASSSGSPRPEAFF. CDR3 DNA: TGTGCCAGCAGTTCGGGGTCACCCCGTCCTGAAGCTTTCTTT.

This rearrangement joins TRBV28 to TRBJ1-5; D remains unclear. V was clipped by 3 bases and J by 5 bases, with 5 bases between them. Germline CDR1 is MDHEN and CDR2 is SYDVKM. This CDR3 is 12 amino acids long. The CDR3 loop is CASSFGYQPQHF. The CDR3 DNA is TGTGCCAGCAGTTTCGGCTATCAGCCCCAGCATTTT.

The V call is TRBV19, the J call TRBJ1-2; 7 bases align to TRBD1. This CDR3 has 16 residues. Germline V gives CDR1 LNHDA, CDR2 SQIVND (reference sequence). The ends lost 0 bases at V and 2 bases at J; junction bases unmatched: 6. The chain's CDR3 is CASSIDIKGANYGYTF. Written as DNA, the CDR3 is TGTGCCAGTAGTATAGATATCAAGGGGGCCAACTATGGCTACACCTTC.

The CDR3 protein is CASSLGGIGRMRADEQFF. For the CDR3, the DNA is TGCGCCAGCAGCTTGGGAGGCATCGGGCGGATGAGGGCCGATGAGCAGTTCTTC. The chain couples TRBV5-1 to TRBJ2-1, with D perhaps matching TRBD2 (5 bases). The CDR3 extends over 18 amino acids. V lost 0 bases, J lost 8 bases, and 24 bases lay in between. CDR1 is SGHRS, CDR2 YFSETQ, per germline. The whole variable domain, filled in from reference TRBV5-1 and TRBJ2-1, reads KAGVTQTPRYLIKTRGQQVTLSCSPISGHRSVSWYQQTPGQGLQFLFEYFSETQRNKGNFPGRFSGRQFSNSRSEMNVSTLELGDSALYLCASSLGGIGRMRADEQFFGPGTRLTVL.

The chain employs TRBV18 and TRBJ1-4; 8 nucleotides agree with TRBD1. CDR1 is KGHSH, CDR2 LQKENI, per germline. The CDR3 totals 14 residues. Trimming took 3 bases from V and 7 from J; bases not matched to a gene: 4. CDR3 loop: CASSPTGVIEKLFF. The DNA of the CDR3 is TGTGCCAGCTCACCGACAGGGGTAATTGAAAAACTGTTTTTT.

This clone showed up just a few times. This chain joins TRBV28 and TRBJ2-7, with a weak D call TRBD1 (6 bases). The CDR3 consists of 15 residues. V was pared by 5 bases and J by 1 base, with 15 bases between. Germline V gene sequence: CDR1 MDHEN, CDR2 SYDVKM. The CDR3, as DNA: TGTGCCAGCAGTAAAAGACAGGCGAAATCCTACGAGCAGTACTTC. This codes for CASSKRQAKSYEQYF.

CDR3 region: CASSLGGSWSYEQYF. The CDR3 nucleotides are TGTGCCAGCAGCTTAGGTGGGAGTTGGTCCTACGAGCAGTACTTC. This chain joins TRBV7-9 and TRBJ2-7; D may be TRBD2 (5 bases). This CDR3 has 15 amino acids. Trimming removed 1 base from V and 1 base from J, with 11 bases in between. The germline gives CDR1 SEHNR, CDR2 FQNEAQ (reference sequence).